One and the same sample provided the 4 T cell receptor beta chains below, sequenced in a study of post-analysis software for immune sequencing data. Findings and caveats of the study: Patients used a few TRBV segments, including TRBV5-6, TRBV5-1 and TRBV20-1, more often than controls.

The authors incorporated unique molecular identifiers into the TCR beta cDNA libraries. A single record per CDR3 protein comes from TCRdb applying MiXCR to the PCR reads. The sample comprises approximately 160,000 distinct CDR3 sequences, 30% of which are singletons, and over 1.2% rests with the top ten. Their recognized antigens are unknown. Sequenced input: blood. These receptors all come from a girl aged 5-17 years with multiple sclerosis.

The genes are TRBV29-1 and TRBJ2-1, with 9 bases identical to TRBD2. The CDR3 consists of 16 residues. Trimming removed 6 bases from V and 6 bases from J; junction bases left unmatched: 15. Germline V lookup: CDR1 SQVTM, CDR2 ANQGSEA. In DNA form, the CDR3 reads TGCAGCGTAGAACCAATGACTAGCGGCGTATCCAATGAGCAGTTCTTC. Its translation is CSVEPMTSGVSNEQFF.

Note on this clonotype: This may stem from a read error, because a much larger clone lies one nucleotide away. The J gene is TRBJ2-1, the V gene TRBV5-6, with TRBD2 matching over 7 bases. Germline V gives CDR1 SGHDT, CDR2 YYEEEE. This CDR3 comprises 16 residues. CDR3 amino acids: CASSTGRGGSYNERFF. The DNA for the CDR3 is TGTGCCAGCAGCACCGGGCGGGGCGGGAGCTACAATGAGCGGTTCTTC. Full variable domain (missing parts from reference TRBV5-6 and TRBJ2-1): DAGVTQSPTHLIKTRGQQVTLRCSPKSGHDTVSWYQQALGQGPQFIFQYYEEEERQRGNFPDRFSGHQFPNYSSELNVNALLLGDSALYLCASSTGRGGSYNERFFGPGTRLTVL.

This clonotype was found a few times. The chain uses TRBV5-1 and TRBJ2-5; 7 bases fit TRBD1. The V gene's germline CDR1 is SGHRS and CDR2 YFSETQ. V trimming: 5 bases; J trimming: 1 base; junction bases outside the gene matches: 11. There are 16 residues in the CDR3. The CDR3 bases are TGCGCCAGCAGGTGGCTCCAGGGGGAAGCCCAAGAGACCCAGTACTTC. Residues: CASRWLQGEAQETQYF.

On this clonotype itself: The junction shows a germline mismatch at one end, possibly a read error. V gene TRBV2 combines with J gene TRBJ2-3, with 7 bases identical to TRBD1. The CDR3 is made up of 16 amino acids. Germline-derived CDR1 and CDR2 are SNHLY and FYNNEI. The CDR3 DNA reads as TGTGCCAGCTGTGATCGGGACAGAGCGAACACAGATACGCAGTATTTT. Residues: CASCDRDRANTDTQYF.